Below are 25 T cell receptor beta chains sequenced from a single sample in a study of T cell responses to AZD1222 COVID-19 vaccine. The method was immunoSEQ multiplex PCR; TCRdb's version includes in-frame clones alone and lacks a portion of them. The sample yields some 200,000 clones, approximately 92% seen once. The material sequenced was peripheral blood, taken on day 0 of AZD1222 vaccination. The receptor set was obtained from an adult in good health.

The CDR3 sequence is CASSQDSRLSSYNEQFF. The CDR3, as DNA: TGTGCCAGCAGCCAAGATTCACGGTTGAGCTCCTACAATGAGCAGTTCTTC. This chain links TRBV3-1 (or the pseudogene TRBV3-2) with TRBJ2-1; D unresolved. Deletions cut 0 bases from V and 0 bases from J, with 12 bases between. CDR1 is LGHDT, CDR2 YNNKEL, per germline (reference sequence). The CDR3 runs to 17 residues.

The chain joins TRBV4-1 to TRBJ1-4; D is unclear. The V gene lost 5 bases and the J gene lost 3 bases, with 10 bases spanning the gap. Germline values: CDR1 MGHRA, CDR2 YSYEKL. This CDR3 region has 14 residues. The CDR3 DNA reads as TGCGCCAGCAGCGGGTTGGGTGCTAATGAAAAACTGTTTTTT. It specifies CASSGLGANEKLFF.

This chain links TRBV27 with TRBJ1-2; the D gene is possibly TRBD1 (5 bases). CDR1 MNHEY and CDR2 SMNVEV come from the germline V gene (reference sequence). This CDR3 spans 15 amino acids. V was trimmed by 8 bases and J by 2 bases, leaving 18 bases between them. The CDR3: CASREVGRGNYGYTF. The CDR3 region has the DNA TGTGCCAGCCGCGAAGTGGGTCGGGGGAACTATGGCTACACCTTC.

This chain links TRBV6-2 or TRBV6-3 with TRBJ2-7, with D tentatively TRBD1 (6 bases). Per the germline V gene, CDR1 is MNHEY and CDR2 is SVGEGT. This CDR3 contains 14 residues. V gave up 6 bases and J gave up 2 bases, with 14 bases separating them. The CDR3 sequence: CASSSGTRPYEQYV. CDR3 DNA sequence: TGTGCCAGCAGCTCCGGGACACGGCCCTACGAGCAGTACGTC.

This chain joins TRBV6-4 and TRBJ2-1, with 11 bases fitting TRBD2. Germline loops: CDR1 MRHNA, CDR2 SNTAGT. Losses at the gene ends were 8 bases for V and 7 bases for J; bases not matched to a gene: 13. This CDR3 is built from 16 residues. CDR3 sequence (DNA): TGTGCCAGCGGAGATTCCGGGACTAGCGGTAGAAATGAGCAGTTCTTC. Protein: CASGDSGTSGRNEQFF.

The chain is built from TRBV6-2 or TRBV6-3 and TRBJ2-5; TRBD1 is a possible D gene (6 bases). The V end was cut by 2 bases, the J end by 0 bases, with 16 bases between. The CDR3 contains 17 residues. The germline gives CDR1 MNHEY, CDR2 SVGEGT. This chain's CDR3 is CASSYRAGANYQETQYF. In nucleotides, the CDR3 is TGTGCCAGCAGTTACCGGGCAGGGGCAAACTACCAAGAGACCCAGTACTTC.

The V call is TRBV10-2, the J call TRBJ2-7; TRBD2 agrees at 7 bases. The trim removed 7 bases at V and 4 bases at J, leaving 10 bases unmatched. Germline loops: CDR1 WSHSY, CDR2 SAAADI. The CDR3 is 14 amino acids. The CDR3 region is CASNEGGQRYEQYF. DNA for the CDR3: TGCGCCAGCAACGAGGGAGGGCAGAGGTACGAGCAGTACTTC.

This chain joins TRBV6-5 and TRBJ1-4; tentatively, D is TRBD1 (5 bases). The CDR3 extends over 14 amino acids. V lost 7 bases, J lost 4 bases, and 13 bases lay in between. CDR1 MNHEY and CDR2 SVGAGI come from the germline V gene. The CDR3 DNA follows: TGTGCCAGCATCGGACACCGGATTAATGAAAAACTGTTTTTT. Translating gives CASIGHRINEKLFF.

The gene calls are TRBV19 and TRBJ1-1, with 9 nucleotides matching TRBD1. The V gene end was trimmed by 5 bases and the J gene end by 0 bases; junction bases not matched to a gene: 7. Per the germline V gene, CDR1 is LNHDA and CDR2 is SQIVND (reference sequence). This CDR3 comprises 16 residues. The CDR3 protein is CASSVGTGLLNTEAFF. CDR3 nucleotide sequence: TGTGCCAGTAGTGTGGGGACAGGGTTGTTGAACACTGAAGCTTTCTTT.

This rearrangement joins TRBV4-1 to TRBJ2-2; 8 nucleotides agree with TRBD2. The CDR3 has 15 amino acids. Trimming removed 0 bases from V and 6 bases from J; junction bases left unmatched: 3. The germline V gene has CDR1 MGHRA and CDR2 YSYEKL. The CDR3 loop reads CASSQERAGAGELFF. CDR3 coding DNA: TGCGCCAGCAGCCAAGAGCGAGCGGGAGCCGGGGAGCTGTTTTTT.

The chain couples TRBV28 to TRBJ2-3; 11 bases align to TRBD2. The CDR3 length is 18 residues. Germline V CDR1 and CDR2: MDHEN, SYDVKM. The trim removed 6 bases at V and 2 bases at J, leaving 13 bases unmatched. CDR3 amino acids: CASSSASGGTTFTDTQYF. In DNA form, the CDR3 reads TGTGCCAGCAGCTCCGCTAGCGGGGGGACAACTTTCACAGATACGCAGTATTTT.

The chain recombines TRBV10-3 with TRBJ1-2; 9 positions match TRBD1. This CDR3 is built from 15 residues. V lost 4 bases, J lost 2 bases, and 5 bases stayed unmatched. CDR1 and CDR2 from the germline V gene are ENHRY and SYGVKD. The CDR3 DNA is TGTGCCATCAGTGGAGGACAGGGGATCAACTATGGCTACACCTTC. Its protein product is CAISGGQGINYGYTF.

The CDR3 nucleotides are TGTGCCAGCAGTATACAGATCTCCGAGCAGTACTTC. It encodes CASSIQISEQYF. J is TRBJ2-7 and V is TRBV6-6; D gene ambiguous. The CDR3 extends over 12 amino acids. Trimming cost V 5 bases and J 6 bases, with 11 bases left between them. Germline CDR1 reads MNHNY; CDR2 reads SVGAGI (reference sequence).

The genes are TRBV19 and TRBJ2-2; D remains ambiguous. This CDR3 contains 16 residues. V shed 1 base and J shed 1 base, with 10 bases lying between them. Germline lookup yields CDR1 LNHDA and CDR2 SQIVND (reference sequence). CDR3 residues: CASSIGLFRNTGELFF. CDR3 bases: TGTGCCAGTAGTATAGGACTTTTCCGGAACACCGGGGAGCTGTTTTTT. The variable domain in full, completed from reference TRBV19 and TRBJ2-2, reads DGGITQSPKYLFRKEGQNVTLSCEQNLNHDAMYWYRQDPGQGLRLIYYSQIVNDFQKGDIAEGYSVSREKKESFPLTVTSAQKNPTAFYLCASSIGLFRNTGELFFGEGSRLTVL.

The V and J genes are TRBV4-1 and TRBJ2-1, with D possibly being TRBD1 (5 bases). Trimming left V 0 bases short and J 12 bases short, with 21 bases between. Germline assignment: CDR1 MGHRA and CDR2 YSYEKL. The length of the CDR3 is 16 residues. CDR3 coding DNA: TGCGCCAGCAGCCAAGAGGTCGGGCAGGCCCTTACAGGGCAGTTCTTC. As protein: CASSQEVGQALTGQFF.

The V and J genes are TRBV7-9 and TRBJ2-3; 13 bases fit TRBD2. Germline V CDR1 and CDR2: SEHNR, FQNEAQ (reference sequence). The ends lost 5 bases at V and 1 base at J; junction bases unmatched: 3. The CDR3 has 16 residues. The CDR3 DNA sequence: TGTGCCAGCAGCCCTGGGACTAGCGGGGGCACAGATACGCAGTATTTT. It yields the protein CASSPGTSGGTDTQYF.

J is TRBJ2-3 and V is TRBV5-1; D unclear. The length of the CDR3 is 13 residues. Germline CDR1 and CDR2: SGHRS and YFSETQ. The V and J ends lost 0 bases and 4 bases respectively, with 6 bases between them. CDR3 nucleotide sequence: TGCGCCAGCAGCTTGGCGACGGCAGATACGCAGTATTTT. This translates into CASSLATADTQYF.

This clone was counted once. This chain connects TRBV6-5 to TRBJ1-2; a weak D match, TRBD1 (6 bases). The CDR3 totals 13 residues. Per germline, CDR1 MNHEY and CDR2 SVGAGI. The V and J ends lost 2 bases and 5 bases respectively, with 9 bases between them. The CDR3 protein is CASSYGGAYGYTF. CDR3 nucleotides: TGTGCCAGCAGTTACGGGGGGGCGTATGGCTACACCTTC.

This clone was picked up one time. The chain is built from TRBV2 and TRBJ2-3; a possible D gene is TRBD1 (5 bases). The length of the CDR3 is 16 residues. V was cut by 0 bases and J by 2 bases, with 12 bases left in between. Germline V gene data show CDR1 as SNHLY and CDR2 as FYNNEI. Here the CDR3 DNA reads TGTGCCAGCAGTGAAGCATCGTGGGGCTCCACAGATACGCAGTATTTT. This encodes CASSEASWGSTDTQYF. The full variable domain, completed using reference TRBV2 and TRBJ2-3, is EPEVTQTPSHQVTQMGQEVILRCVPISNHLYFYWYRQILGQKVEFLVSFYNNEISEKSEIFDDQFSVERPDGSNFTLKIRSTKLEDSAMYFCASSEASWGSTDTQYFGPGTRLTVL.

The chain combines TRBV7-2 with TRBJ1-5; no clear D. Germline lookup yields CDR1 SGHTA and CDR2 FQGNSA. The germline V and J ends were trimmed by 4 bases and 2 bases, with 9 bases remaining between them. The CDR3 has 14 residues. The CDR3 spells CASSSRVGNQPQHF. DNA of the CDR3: TGTGCCAGCAGCTCCCGGGTAGGCAATCAGCCCCAGCATTTT.

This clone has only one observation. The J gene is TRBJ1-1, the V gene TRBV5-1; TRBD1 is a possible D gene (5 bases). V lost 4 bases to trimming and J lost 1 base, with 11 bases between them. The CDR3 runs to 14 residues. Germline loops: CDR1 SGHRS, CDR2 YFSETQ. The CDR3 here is CASSPETGNTEAFF. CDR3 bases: TGCGCCAGCAGCCCGGAAACAGGGAACACTGAAGCTTTCTTT.

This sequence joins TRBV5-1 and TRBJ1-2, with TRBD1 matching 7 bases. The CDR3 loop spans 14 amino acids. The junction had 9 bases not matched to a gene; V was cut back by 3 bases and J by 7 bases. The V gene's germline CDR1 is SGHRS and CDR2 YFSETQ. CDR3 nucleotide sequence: TGCGCCAGCAGCTACACAGGGGCAGTGCTTGGCTACACCTTC. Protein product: CASSYTGAVLGYTF.

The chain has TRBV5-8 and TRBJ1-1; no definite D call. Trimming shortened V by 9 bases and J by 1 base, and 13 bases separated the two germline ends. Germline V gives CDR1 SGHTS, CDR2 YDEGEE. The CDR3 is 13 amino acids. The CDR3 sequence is CATPPEGNTEAFF. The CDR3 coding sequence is TGTGCCACTCCACCGGAGGGGAACACTGAAGCTTTCTTT.

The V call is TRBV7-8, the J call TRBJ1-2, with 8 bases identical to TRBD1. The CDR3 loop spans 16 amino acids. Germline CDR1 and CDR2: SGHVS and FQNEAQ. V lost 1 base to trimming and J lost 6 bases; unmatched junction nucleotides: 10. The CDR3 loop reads CASSLESAGGVDGYTF. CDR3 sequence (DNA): TGTGCCAGCAGCTTAGAATCCGCAGGGGGCGTCGATGGCTACACCTTC.

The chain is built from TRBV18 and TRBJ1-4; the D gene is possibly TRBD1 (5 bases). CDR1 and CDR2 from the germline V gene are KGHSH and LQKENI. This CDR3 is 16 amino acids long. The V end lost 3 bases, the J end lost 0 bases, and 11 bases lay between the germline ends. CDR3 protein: CASSPRQTATNEKLFF. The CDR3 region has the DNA TGTGCCAGCTCACCCCGACAGACTGCAACTAATGAAAAACTGTTTTTT.